Reported below is one TCR beta chain. The assay was immunoSEQ multiplex PCR, and TCRdb's table has in-frame clones only and misses some. Of 80,000 or so clones in the sample, about 93% were seen once. The CDR3 contains 17 residues. Trimming cost V 0 bases and J 0 bases, with 14 bases left between them. CDR1 is LGHDT and CDR2 is YNNKEL in the germline V gene (reference sequence). The data are from a study of control samples from healthy donors and cancer patients. The receptor comes from a woman aged 40 to 50 in good health. The specimen was blood. The rearrangement joins TRBV3-1 (or the pseudogene TRBV3-2) to TRBJ2-5; tentative D call: TRBD1 (6 bases). CDR3 bases: TGTGCCAGCAGCCAAGAAAGAGCAGGGGTTTACCAAGAGACCCAGTACTTC. Amino acids: CASSQERAGVYQETQYF.